Following are 4 T cell receptor beta chains from one sample sequenced in a study of cytomegalovirus exposure and HLA in healthy donors. Both 60 Vbeta primers and 13 Jbeta primers went into the PCR. The assay was immunoSEQ multiplex PCR, and TCRdb's table has in-frame clones only and misses some. This table has around 120,000 clones, roughly four fifths appearing once. The sample consisted of PBMCs. Source of these receptors: a young woman in good health and CMV-seronegative.

This rearrangement joins TRBV4-2 to TRBJ1-5; D unresolved. CDR1 LGHNA and CDR2 YNFKEQ come from the germline V gene. Trimming left V 0 bases short and J 6 bases short, with 12 bases between. The CDR3 runs to 15 residues. CDR3 DNA: TGTGCCAGCAGCCAAGATGGAGCACCTTTTCAGCCCCAGCATTTT. It yields the protein CASSQDGAPFQPQHF.

There are a few counts of this clone. The V call is TRBV6-5, the J call TRBJ2-7, with 9 bases aligning to TRBD2. Germline V CDR1 and CDR2: MNHEY, SVGAGI. CDR3 length: 15 amino acids. V lost 6 bases to trimming and J lost 2 bases; unmatched junction nucleotides: 8. The CDR3 here is CASRRDAGGPYEQYF. The CDR3 DNA reads as TGTGCCAGCAGACGCGATGCGGGGGGGCCCTACGAGCAGTACTTC.

The chain carries TRBV7-3 and TRBJ2-7; 9 bases map to TRBD2. The V and J ends lost 2 bases and 4 bases, in that order; junction bases with no gene match: 6. CDR1 is SGHTA and CDR2 is FQGTGA in the germline V gene. This CDR3 is 15 amino acids long. CDR3 loop: CASSLGPSGAYEQYF. CDR3 sequence (DNA): TGTGCCAGCAGCTTAGGGCCTAGCGGGGCGTACGAGCAGTACTTC.

The V gene is TRBV5-1, the J gene TRBJ2-5; a weak D match, TRBD1 (5 bases). V lost 3 bases and J 2 bases, leaving 14 bases between the germline ends. The CDR3 is 15 residues long. CDR1 and CDR2 (germline): SGHRS, YFSETQ. The CDR3 DNA reads as TGCGCCAGCAGCTCGAACCCAGGGCGACAAGAGACCCAGTACTTC. Translating it yields CASSSNPGRQETQYF.